Listed here is a single T cell receptor beta chain. Its matching antigen is unknown. This specimen comes from a study of identical twins. In TCRdb, the 5' RACE reads were re-called with MiXCR into one record per CDR3 protein. This sample has some 690,000 distinct CDR3 sequences, with 21% found just once. Study-level points and caveats: Carriage of fewer insertions was seen in abundant cord blood beta clonotypes, whereas memory repertoires showed none. Researchers reported excess low generation probability among twin-shared out-of-frame alpha sequences.

CDR1 and CDR2 from the germline V gene are DFQATT and SNEGSKA (reference sequence). Trimming cost V 0 bases and J 2 bases; bases outside gene matches: 7. This CDR3 spans 16 amino acids. The same specimen was also included in a second study, on T cells expressing NK-cell markers. In that study: Among eight sequenced donors, seven carried HCMV seropositivity while one was seronegative. Dominant NKG2C+ clonotypes made up about 1.0-7.5% of CD8+ T cells in 5 or 6 donors.

Sequencing was performed on PBMCs. The source of this sequence is a young woman in good health. The chain carries TRBV20-1 and TRBJ2-3; the match to TRBD2 covers 8 bases. This chain's CDR3 is CSARDLGGGNTDTQYF. The CDR3 DNA reads TGCAGTGCTAGAGATCTCGGCGGGGGGAACACAGATACGCAGTATTTT.